This is a list of T cell receptor beta chains from one sample in a study of identical twins. TCRdb redid the calling of the 5' RACE reads with MiXCR, one entry per CDR3 protein. The sample holds hundreds of thousands of distinct CDR3 sequences, 6% to 8% seen once. These data were likewise used in another study, on yellow fever vaccine responses in identical twins.

Source material: CD8+ T cells sorted from blood. The receptors were sampled from a woman aged 18-29 years in good health. CDR3s include the opening cysteine and the closing phenylalanine or tryptophan. A D gene is named only where the DNA matches it firmly. Part of the rows lack a size; the others show once, few, many or a class for expanded clones.

clone_size	d_call	v_call	j_call	cdr3_aa	cdr3_nt
.	TRBD1	TRBV2	TRBJ1-3	CASSGGTDSGNTIYF	TGTGCCAGCAGTGGGGGGACAGACTCTGGAAACACCATATATTTT
.	.	TRBV11-1	TRBJ2-1	CASSLVPRPAGMNNEQFF	TGTGCCAGCAGCTTAGTACCCCGCCCGGCAGGGATGAACAATGAGCAGTTCTTC
.	.	TRBV12-3/TRBV12-4	TRBJ2-7	CASGDMPYEQYF	TGTGCCAGCGGAGACATGCCCTACGAGCAGTACTTC
.	.	TRBV20-1	TRBJ2-2	CGVAGSGTGELFF	TGCGGAGTAGCTGGGAGCGGAACCGGGGAGCTGTTTTTT
.	.	TRBV7-9	TRBJ2-5	CASSPGASPQETQYF	TGTGCCAGCAGCCCAGGGGCTAGCCCCCAAGAGACCCAGTACTTC
many	.	TRBV5-5	TRBJ1-1	CASRLGSTEAFF	TGTGCCAGCAGATTGGGGTCCACTGAAGCTTTCTTT
many	.	TRBV5-5	TRBJ2-3	CASQGSYTQYF	TGTGCCAGCCAAGGTAGCTATACGCAGTATTTT
.	.	TRBV6-5	TRBJ2-3	CASRYTSSVTDTQYF	TGTGCCAGCAGGTACACCTCTTCTGTCACAGATACGCAGTATTTT
many	TRBD2	TRBV7-8	TRBJ2-1	CASTTSGGTEQFF	TGTGCCAGCACAACTAGCGGGGGTACTGAGCAGTTCTTC
many	.	TRBV4-1	TRBJ1-2	CASMLDHLEGHYGYTF	TGCGCCAGCATGTTGGACCACTTGGAGGGGCATTATGGCTACACCTTC
.	.	TRBV12-3/TRBV12-4	TRBJ1-2	CASSSWGLDYGYTF	TGTGCCAGCAGTTCGTGGGGACTGGACTATGGCTACACCTTC
few	TRBD1	TRBV12-3/TRBV12-4	TRBJ1-6	CASSLSGTANSPLHF	TGTGCCAGCAGTTTGTCCGGGACAGCTAATTCACCCCTCCACTTT
many	.	TRBV29-1	TRBJ2-1	CSVRLAAVHEQFF	TGCAGCGTTAGGCTAGCAGCTGTCCATGAGCAGTTCTTC
few	.	TRBV7-2	TRBJ2-5	CASSLALGLQETQYF	TGTGCCAGCAGCTTAGCGCTAGGGCTCCAAGAGACCCAGTACTTC
many	TRBD2	TRBV12-3/TRBV12-4	TRBJ2-1	CASSDSGRYNEQFF	TGTGCCAGCAGTGACAGCGGGAGGTACAATGAGCAGTTCTTC
many	.	TRBV20-1	TRBJ2-7	CSARADRREYEQYF	TGCAGTGCTAGAGCCGACAGGCGGGAGTACGAGCAGTACTTC
few	.	TRBV27	TRBJ1-5	CASSLSMSHQPQHF	TGTGCCAGCAGTTTATCGATGAGTCATCAGCCCCAGCATTTT
many	TRBD2	TRBV6-5	TRBJ2-3	CASSYGLAGGLDTQYF	TGTGCCAGCAGTTATGGACTAGCGGGAGGGTTGGATACGCAGTATTTT
.	TRBD1	TRBV27	TRBJ1-6	CASSHRGSSYNSPLHF	TGTGCCAGCAGTCACAGGGGGAGCTCCTATAATTCACCCCTCCACTTT
.	TRBD2	TRBV6-1	TRBJ2-1	CATVKRGGAYGNEQFF	TGTGCCACCGTAAAGCGCGGGGGGGCCTACGGGAATGAGCAGTTCTTC
.	.	TRBV25-1	TRBJ2-3	CASSDLTGDTQYF	TGTGCCAGCAGTGACCTTACCGGGGATACGCAGTATTTT
many	.	TRBV15	TRBJ1-2	CATSKDRSSIGGYTF	TGTGCCACCAGCAAGGACAGATCTTCCATTGGTGGCTACACCTTC
few	TRBD2	TRBV27	TRBJ2-7	CASSLWSGSYHEQYF	TGTGCCAGCAGTTTATGGAGCGGGAGCTACCACGAGCAGTACTTC
.	TRBD2	TRBV11-2	TRBJ2-4	CASSTFRTSGRVPEAKNIQYF	TGTGCCAGCAGCACATTCCGGACTAGCGGGAGGGTCCCGGAGGCCAAAAACATTCAGTACTTC